Presented here are 26 T cell receptor beta chains from one specimen sequenced in a study of T-cell reconstitution after alpha-beta-depleted transplantation in children. Library preparation (for TCRbeta) was performed with unique molecular identifiers. A single record per CDR3 protein comes from TCRdb applying MiXCR to the PCR reads. The profile shows about 120,000 distinct CDR3 sequences, approximately 10% of them singletons. The specimen was PBMCs, collected before TCRalphabeta/CD19-depleted stem cell transplant. The receptors come from a boy aged 2 to 9 with acute lymphoblastic leukemia, due to receive a stem cell transplant.

Details on this clonotype: A much more abundant neighbour one base away suggests this may be a read error. The V call is TRBV5-1, the J call TRBJ2-5; D might be TRBD2 (5 bases). Germline CDR1 is SGHRS and CDR2 is YFSETQ. This CDR3 comprises 13 residues. This chain's CDR3 is CASSFGERETEYF. The CDR3 DNA sequence: TGCGCCAGCAGCTTCGGGGAGAGAGAGACCGAGTACTTC.

In its sample, this clonotype was seen many times. V and J are TRBV20-1 and TRBJ2-2, with no clear D. V lost 2 bases and J lost 1, with 2 bases in between. Germline lookup yields CDR1 DFQATT and CDR2 SNEGSKA (reference sequence). The CDR3 loop spans 12 amino acids. CDR3 amino acids: CSARQNTGELFF. CDR3 nucleotides: TGCAGTGCTAGACAGAACACCGGGGAGCTGTTTTTT.

This chain uses TRBV7-2 with TRBJ2-3; a possible D gene is TRBD2 (6 bases). The V end lost 5 bases, the J end lost 4 bases, and 22 bases lay between the germline ends. This CDR3 contains 17 residues. Germline V lookup: CDR1 SGHTA, CDR2 FQGNSA. The CDR3 sequence: CASSPNRDFIAPDTQYF. CDR3 nucleotide sequence: TGTGCCAGCAGCCCAAACCGGGACTTCATTGCCCCAGATACGCAGTATTTT. Based on the CDR3 plus reference TRBV7-2 and TRBJ2-3, the full variable domain is GAGVSQSPSNKVTEKGKDVELRCDPISGHTALYWYRQSLGQGLEFLIYFQGNSAPDKSGLPSDRFSAERTGGSVSTLTIQRTQQEDSAVYLCASSPNRDFIAPDTQYFGPGTRLTVL.

This clonotype was counted many times. The chain links TRBV7-2 to TRBJ2-7, with TRBD1 matching 9 bases. Germline CDR1 reads SGHTA; CDR2 reads FQGNSA. The J segment lost 2 bases and the V segment lost 5 bases, leaving 10 bases of the junction unmatched. This CDR3 is built from 16 residues. The CDR3 is CASSISKGQGTYEQYF. The CDR3 bases are TGTGCCAGCAGCATATCGAAGGGACAGGGAACCTACGAGCAGTACTTC.

There are many counts of this clonotype. The V and J genes are TRBV25-1 and TRBJ2-2; D is unresolved. Germline V gene lookup returns CDR1 MGHDK and CDR2 SYGVNS. V was clipped by 4 bases and J by 4 bases, with 4 bases between them. This CDR3 contains 12 residues. CDR3 amino acids: CASSGGTGELFF. DNA of the CDR3: TGTGCCAGCAGTGGGGGCACCGGGGAGCTGTTTTTT.

The chain links TRBV6-1 to TRBJ2-1, with D perhaps matching TRBD2 (7 bases). Trimming pared 1 base from V and 0 bases from J, leaving 13 bases between. Germline V gene lookup returns CDR1 MNHNS and CDR2 SASEGT. This CDR3 region has 17 residues. CDR3 protein: CASSEGGGLSSYNEQFF. DNA of the CDR3: TGTGCCAGCAGTGAAGGGGGGGGCCTGAGCTCCTACAATGAGCAGTTCTTC.

The chain uses TRBV2 and TRBJ2-3; 15 bases fit TRBD2. The V and J ends lost 5 bases and 5 bases, in that order; junction bases with no gene match: 8. This CDR3 is 17 amino acids long. Germline CDR1 is SNHLY and CDR2 is FYNNEI. The CDR3 loop is CASSNGLAGGPRDTQYF. CDR3 DNA sequence: TGTGCCAGCAGTAATGGACTAGCGGGAGGGCCGAGAGATACGCAGTATTTT.

This clonotype was seen repeatedly, ten times or more. The chain is built from TRBV18 and TRBJ2-7; D might be TRBD2 (5 bases). Germline V gives CDR1 KGHSH, CDR2 LQKENI. V was cut by 2 bases and J by 4 bases, with 9 bases left in between. The CDR3 has 13 residues. CDR3 amino acids: CASSPRRGYEQYF. DNA for the CDR3: TGTGCCAGCTCACCAAGGAGAGGGTACGAGCAGTACTTC.

There are a few counts of this clonotype. This rearrangement joins TRBV5-6 to TRBJ2-3, with 10 bases fitting TRBD2. The CDR3 runs 16 residues. The germline gives CDR1 SGHDT, CDR2 YYEEEE. V was pared by 4 bases and J by 5 bases, with 10 bases of the junction left unmatched. CDR3 nucleotides: TGTGCCAGCAGCCCGTCCCCAGCGGGAGGGTTAGATACGCAGTATTTT. Residues: CASSPSPAGGLDTQYF.

This clonotype was observed many times. V usage is TRBV5-1 and J usage is TRBJ1-4; D is unclear. Germline CDR1 reads SGHRS; CDR2 reads YFSETQ. This CDR3 is 15 amino acids long. V shed 4 bases and J shed 3 bases, with 13 bases lying between them. CDR3 loop: CASSPSDGSNEKLFF. CDR3 DNA sequence: TGCGCCAGCAGCCCCTCGGACGGTTCTAATGAAAAACTGTTTTTT.

This clonotype was recorded many times. The rearrangement links TRBV7-3 to TRBJ2-3, with 7 bases identical to TRBD2. With 5 bases clipped from V and 3 bases from J, the junction kept 14 bases outside the gene matches. The length of the CDR3 is 17 residues. Germline loops: CDR1 SGHTA, CDR2 FQGTGA. This CDR3 is CASSAYPASGGTDTQYF. DNA of the CDR3: TGTGCCAGCAGCGCCTACCCGGCGTCGGGAGGAACAGATACGCAGTATTTT.

The V gene is TRBV30, the J gene TRBJ2-1, with D perhaps matching TRBD1 or TRBD2 (5 bases each). Germline V CDR1 and CDR2: GTSNPN, SVGIG (reference sequence). There are 16 residues in the CDR3. Trimming stripped 2 bases from V and 5 bases from J, with 19 bases between. The CDR3: CAWSSPVGAGDNEQFF. CDR3 in DNA: TGTGCCTGGAGTTCCCCTGTTGGGGCCGGGGACAATGAGCAGTTCTTC.

This clonotype was counted ten times or more. The chain carries TRBV5-1 and TRBJ2-1; D is ambiguous. V was cut by 0 bases and J by 4 bases, with 5 bases left in between. This CDR3 contains 13 residues. Germline assignment: CDR1 SGHRS and CDR2 YFSETQ. CDR3 protein: CASSLDIYNEQFF. The CDR3 DNA follows: TGCGCCAGCAGCTTGGATATTTACAATGAGCAGTTCTTC. Supplemented by reference TRBV5-1 and TRBJ2-1, the full variable domain reads KAGVTQTPRYLIKTRGQQVTLSCSPISGHRSVSWYQQTPGQGLQFLFEYFSETQRNKGNFPGRFSGRQFSNSRSEMNVSTLELGDSALYLCASSLDIYNEQFFGPGTRLTVL.

This clonotype was seen a handful of times. This chain connects TRBV29-1 to TRBJ2-5; D remains unclear. V was pared by 3 bases and J by 9 bases, with 23 bases between. The germline V gene has CDR1 SQVTM and CDR2 ANQGSEA. The CDR3 runs to 15 residues. CDR3 region: CSVDFSGRSPAAQYF. CDR3 nucleotide sequence: TGCAGCGTTGACTTCTCTGGCAGGTCCCCTGCGGCCCAGTACTTC.

This chain links TRBV20-1 with TRBJ1-6, with D uncertain. Looked up from germline, CDR1 is DFQATT and CDR2 is SNEGSKA (reference sequence). Trimming stripped 2 bases from V and 5 bases from J, with 10 bases between. This CDR3 is built from 14 residues. The CDR3 nucleotides are TGCAGTGCTAGACAGGATGGGGATAATTCACCCCTCCACTTT. Its translation: CSARQDGDNSPLHF.

This clonotype has just a few counts. This chain uses TRBV5-1 with TRBJ2-1; unclear D gene. This CDR3 has 13 amino acids. V lost 0 bases and J lost 6, with 7 bases in between. Germline V gene data show CDR1 as SGHRS and CDR2 as YFSETQ. CDR3 in amino acids: CASSLGLRNEQFF. The CDR3 nucleotides are TGCGCCAGCAGCTTGGGTCTACGCAATGAGCAGTTCTTC.

This clonotype occurred a few times. The rearrangement uses TRBV11-2 and TRBJ2-3; D gene unclear. Per the germline V gene, CDR1 is SGHAT and CDR2 is FQNNGV. Deletions cut 5 bases from V and 2 bases from J, with 8 bases between. The CDR3 is 13 residues long. The CDR3, as DNA: TGTGCCAGCAGCAGAAGCTTCACAGATACGCAGTATTTT. Encoded protein: CASSRSFTDTQYF.

The sample holds one count of this clonotype. The chain carries TRBV28 and TRBJ2-3; D is undetermined. This CDR3 has 13 residues. From germline, CDR1 is MDHEN and CDR2 SYDVKM. Trimming left V 1 base short and J 4 bases short, with 6 bases between. CDR3 in amino acids: CASSLSVADTQYF. The CDR3 DNA is TGTGCCAGCAGTTTATCGGTGGCAGATACGCAGTATTTT.

At least ten counts were recorded for this clonotype. The chain joins TRBV5-5 to TRBJ2-1; D gene uncertain. The CDR3 length is 16 residues. V lost 1 base and J lost 0, with 11 bases in between. Germline CDR1 reads SGHKS; CDR2 reads YYEKEE (reference sequence). CDR3 residues: CASSLMSPSSYNEQFF. The CDR3, as DNA: TGTGCCAGCAGCTTGATGAGCCCAAGCTCCTACAATGAGCAGTTCTTC.

The rearrangement uses TRBV28 and TRBJ2-4; D is uncertain. Germline V gene sequence: CDR1 MDHEN, CDR2 SYDVKM. The CDR3 covers 12 residues. Trimming shortened V by 3 bases and J by 4 bases, and 4 bases separated the two germline ends. CDR3 nucleotide sequence: TGTGCCAGCAGTTTCGGGAAAAACATTCAGTACTTC. Amino acids: CASSFGKNIQYF. The full variable domain, in which reference TRBV28 and TRBJ2-4 provide the parts outside the CDR3, is DVKVTQSSRYLVKRTGEKVFLECVQDMDHENMFWYRQDPGLGLRLIYFSYDVKMKEKGDIPEGYSVSREKKERFSLILESASTNQTSMYLCASSFGKNIQYFGAGTRLSVL.

The chain couples TRBV20-1 to TRBJ2-5; 10 bases are shared with TRBD2. Germline loops: CDR1 DFQATT, CDR2 SNEGSKA (reference sequence). This CDR3 has 14 amino acids. Trimming removed 1 base from V and 4 bases from J; junction bases left unmatched: 3. The CDR3 loop is CSARVAGGGETQYF. The DNA for the CDR3 is TGCAGTGCTAGAGTAGCGGGAGGTGGAGAGACCCAGTACTTC.

The chain carries TRBV7-8 and TRBJ2-2, with D possibly being TRBD1 (6 bases). The CDR3 is made up of 13 amino acids. Trimming pared 4 bases from V and 13 bases from J, leaving 16 bases between. From germline, CDR1 is SGHVS and CDR2 FQNEAQ. The CDR3 protein is CASSYISGAWLFF. The CDR3 DNA reads TGTGCCAGCAGCTATATTTCAGGGGCTTGGCTGTTTTTT.

This clonotype was seen a few times. The V gene is TRBV10-3, the J gene TRBJ2-5; possibly TRBD2 for D (6 bases). This CDR3 is 14 amino acids long. The V end lost 4 bases, the J end lost 5 bases, and 14 bases lay between the germline ends. Germline V CDR1 and CDR2: ENHRY, SYGVKD. The CDR3 DNA follows: TGTGCCATCAGTGGTTGGGGGGAGCTTGAGACCCAGTACTTC. Amino acids: CAISGWGELETQYF.

The chain combines TRBV20-1 with TRBJ2-3, with TRBD1 matching over 9 bases. The trim removed 7 bases at V and 1 base at J, leaving 9 bases unmatched. Germline values: CDR1 DFQATT, CDR2 SNEGSKA (reference sequence). The CDR3 sequence is 15 residues long. This chain's CDR3 is CSGSVDRGGTDTQYF. The CDR3 nucleotides are TGCAGTGGGTCGGTGGACAGGGGCGGCACAGATACGCAGTATTTT.

The table lists this clonotype with many counts. This chain connects TRBV5-6 to TRBJ2-1, with D perhaps matching TRBD2 (5 bases). Trimming left V 2 bases short and J 5 bases short, with 11 bases between. Germline CDR1 is SGHDT and CDR2 is YYEEEE. The CDR3 has 14 residues. The DNA of the CDR3 is TGTGCCAGCAGCTTACCGAGCGGACACAATGAGCAGTTCTTC. Translated: CASSLPSGHNEQFF.

The V call is TRBV20-1, the J call TRBJ1-6, with TRBD1 matching 11 bases. This CDR3 has 17 residues. The germline CDR1 and CDR2 sequences are DFQATT and SNEGSKA (reference sequence). The trim removed 0 bases at V and 11 bases at J, leaving 12 bases unmatched. The CDR3 reads CSARDRGTGGTWAPLHF. CDR3 nucleotides: TGCAGTGCTAGAGATCGAGGGACAGGGGGAACTTGGGCACCCCTCCACTTT.